This entry describes one TCR beta chain. The sample is drawn from a study of cytotoxic CD8 clonotypes in ibrutinib-treated CLL. Turning to the study itself: Across the patients, roughly 10 were relapsed/refractory, about 15 treatment-naive and under 18 IGHV unmutated.

Profiled with immunoSEQ multiplex PCR; TCRdb holds only in-frame clones, not every one. The data contain roughly 24,000 clones, nearly 80% of them singletons. This CDR3 has 16 residues. The TCR was taken from a human donor with chronic lymphocytic leukemia. Sequenced material: PBMCs, taken before ibrutinib treatment. The chain uses TRBV12-1 and TRBJ2-6. TRBV12-1 is termed a pseudogene. CDR3 nucleotide sequence: TGTGCCAGCAGCTTTGAAGGGCCCTCTGGGGCCAACGTCCTGACTTTC. Translation gives CASSFEGPSGANVLTF.